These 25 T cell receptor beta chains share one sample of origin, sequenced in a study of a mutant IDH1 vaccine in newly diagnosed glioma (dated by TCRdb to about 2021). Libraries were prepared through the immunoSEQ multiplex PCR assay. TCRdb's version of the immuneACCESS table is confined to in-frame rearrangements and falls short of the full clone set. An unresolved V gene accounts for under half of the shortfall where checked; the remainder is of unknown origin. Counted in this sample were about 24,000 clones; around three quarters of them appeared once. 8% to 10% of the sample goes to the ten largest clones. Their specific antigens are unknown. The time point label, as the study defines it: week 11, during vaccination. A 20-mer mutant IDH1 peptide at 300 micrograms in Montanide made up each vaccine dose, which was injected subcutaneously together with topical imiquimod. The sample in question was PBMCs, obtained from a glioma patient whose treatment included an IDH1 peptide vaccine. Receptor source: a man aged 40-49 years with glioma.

CDR3 region: CASKQVGTSVDEQYF. The CDR3, as DNA: TGTGCCAGTAAGCAGGTGGGGACGAGCGTGGACGAGCAGTACTTC. J is TRBJ2-7 and V is TRBV19; D might be TRBD1 or TRBD2, each matching 5 bases. Germline values: CDR1 LNHDA, CDR2 SQIVND (reference sequence). V lost 7 bases and J 5 bases, leaving 21 bases between the germline ends. This CDR3 is 15 amino acids long.

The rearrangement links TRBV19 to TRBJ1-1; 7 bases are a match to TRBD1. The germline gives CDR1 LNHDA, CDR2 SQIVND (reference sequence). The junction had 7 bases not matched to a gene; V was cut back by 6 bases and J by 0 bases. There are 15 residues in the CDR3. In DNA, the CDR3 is TGTGCCAGTAGGGATCTTGGGACAGTGAACACTGAAGCTTTCTTT. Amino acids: CASRDLGTVNTEAFF.

CDR3 in amino acids: CASSLWLSEKLFF. The CDR3 region has the DNA TGCGCCAGCAGCTTGTGGTTGAGCGAAAAACTGTTTTTT. The gene calls are TRBV5-1 and TRBJ1-4; D is ambiguous. V lost 1 base and J 8 bases, leaving 9 bases between the germline ends. CDR1 is SGHRS, CDR2 YFSETQ, per germline. This CDR3 is 13 amino acids long. Full variable domain (outside the CDR3, taken from reference TRBV5-1 and TRBJ1-4): KAGVTQTPRYLIKTRGQQVTLSCSPISGHRSVSWYQQTPGQGLQFLFEYFSETQRNKGNFPGRFSGRQFSNSRSEMNVSTLELGDSALYLCASSLWLSEKLFFGSGTQLSVL.

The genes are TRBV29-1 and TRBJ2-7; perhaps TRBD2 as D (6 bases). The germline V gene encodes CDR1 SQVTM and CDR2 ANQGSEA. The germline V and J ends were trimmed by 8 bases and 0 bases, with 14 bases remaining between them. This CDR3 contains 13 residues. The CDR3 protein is CSPKPDYSYEQYV. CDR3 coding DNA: TGCAGCCCCAAACCGGACTACTCCTACGAGCAGTACGTC.

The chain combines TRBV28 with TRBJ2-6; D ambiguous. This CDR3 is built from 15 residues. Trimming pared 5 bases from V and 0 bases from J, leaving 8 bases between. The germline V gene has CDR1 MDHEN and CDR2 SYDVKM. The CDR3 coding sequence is TGTGCCAGCAGTCCATTGATCTCTGGGGCCAACGTCCTGACTTTC. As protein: CASSPLISGANVLTF.

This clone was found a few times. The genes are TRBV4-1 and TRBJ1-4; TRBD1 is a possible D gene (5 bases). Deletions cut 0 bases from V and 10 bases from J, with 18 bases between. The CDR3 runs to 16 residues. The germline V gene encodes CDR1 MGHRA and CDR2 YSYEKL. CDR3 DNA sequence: TGCGCCAGCAGCCAAGAGGAAGGGGTTAGCGTTGGAAAACTGTTTTTT. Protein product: CASSQEEGVSVGKLFF.

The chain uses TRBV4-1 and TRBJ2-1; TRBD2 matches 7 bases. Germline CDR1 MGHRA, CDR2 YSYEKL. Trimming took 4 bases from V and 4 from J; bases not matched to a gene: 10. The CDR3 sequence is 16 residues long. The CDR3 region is CASSPRPSGQYNEQFF. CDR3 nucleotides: TGCGCCAGCAGCCCTCGCCCTAGCGGTCAGTACAATGAGCAGTTCTTC.

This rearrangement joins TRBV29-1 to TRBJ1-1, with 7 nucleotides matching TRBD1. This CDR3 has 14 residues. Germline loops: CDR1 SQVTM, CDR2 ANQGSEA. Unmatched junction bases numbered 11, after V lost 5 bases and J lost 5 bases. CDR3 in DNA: TGCAGCGTTAGCTACAGGGGAAGGAGGACTGAAGCTTTCTTT. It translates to CSVSYRGRRTEAFF. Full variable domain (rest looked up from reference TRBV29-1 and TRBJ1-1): SAVISQKPSRDICQRGTSLTIQCQVDSQVTMMFWYRQQPGQSLTLIATANQGSEATYESGFVIDKFPISRPNLTFSTLTVSNMSPEDSSIYLCSVSYRGRRTEAFFGQGTRLTVV.

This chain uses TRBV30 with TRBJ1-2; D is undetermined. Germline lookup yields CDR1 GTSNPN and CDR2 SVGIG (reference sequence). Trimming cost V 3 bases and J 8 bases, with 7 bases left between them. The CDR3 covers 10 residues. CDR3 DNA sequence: TGTGCCTGGAGGAAGGGAGGCTACACCTTC. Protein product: CAWRKGGYTF.

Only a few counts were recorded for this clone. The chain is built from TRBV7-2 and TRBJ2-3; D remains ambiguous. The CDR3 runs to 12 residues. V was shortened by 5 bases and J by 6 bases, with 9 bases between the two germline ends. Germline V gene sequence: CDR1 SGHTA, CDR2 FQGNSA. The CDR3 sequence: CASSPYGDTQYF. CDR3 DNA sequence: TGTGCCAGCAGCCCTTACGGGGATACGCAGTATTTT.

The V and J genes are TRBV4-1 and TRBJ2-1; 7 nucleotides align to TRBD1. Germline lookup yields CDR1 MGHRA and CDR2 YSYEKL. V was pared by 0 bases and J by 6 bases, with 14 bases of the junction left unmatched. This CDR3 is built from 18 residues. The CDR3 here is CASSQEFFGARTGNEQFF. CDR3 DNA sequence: TGCGCCAGCAGCCAAGAATTTTTCGGGGCGCGGACAGGCAATGAGCAGTTCTTC.

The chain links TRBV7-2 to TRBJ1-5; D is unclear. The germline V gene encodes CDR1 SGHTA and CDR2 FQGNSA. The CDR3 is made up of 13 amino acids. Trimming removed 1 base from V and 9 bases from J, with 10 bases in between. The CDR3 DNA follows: TGTGCCAGCAGCTTAGAGGGTTGGGGGCCCCAGCATTTT. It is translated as CASSLEGWGPQHF.

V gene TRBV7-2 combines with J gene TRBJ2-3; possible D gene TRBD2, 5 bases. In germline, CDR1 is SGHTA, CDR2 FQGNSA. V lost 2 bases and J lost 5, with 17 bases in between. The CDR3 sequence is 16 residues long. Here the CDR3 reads CASSLSRARGLDTQYF. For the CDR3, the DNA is TGTGCCAGCAGCTTATCACGGGCTAGAGGACTAGATACGCAGTATTTT.

CDR3 in DNA: TGTGCCAGCAGCCCCCGACAGAGCTCCTACAATGAGCAGTTCTTC. Its protein is CASSPRQSSYNEQFF. The rearrangement links TRBV11-2 to TRBJ2-1, with D maybe TRBD1 (5 bases). This CDR3 region has 15 residues. Germline V CDR1 and CDR2: SGHAT, FQNNGV. The V end was cut by 5 bases, the J end by 0 bases, with 11 bases between.

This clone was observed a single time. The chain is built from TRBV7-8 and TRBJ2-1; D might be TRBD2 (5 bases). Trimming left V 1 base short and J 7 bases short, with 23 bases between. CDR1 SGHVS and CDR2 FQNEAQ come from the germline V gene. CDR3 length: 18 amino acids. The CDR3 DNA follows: TGTGCCAGCAGCTTAGAGTTCCTGGGCGAGGGAGAAGGAAATGAGCAGTTCTTC. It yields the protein CASSLEFLGEGEGNEQFF. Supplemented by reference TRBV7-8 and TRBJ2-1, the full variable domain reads GAGVSQSPRYKVAKRGQDVALRCDPISGHVSLFWYQQALGQGPEFLTYFQNEAQLDKSGLPSDRFFAERPEGSVSTLKIQRTQQEDSAVYLCASSLEFLGEGEGNEQFFGPGTRLTVL.

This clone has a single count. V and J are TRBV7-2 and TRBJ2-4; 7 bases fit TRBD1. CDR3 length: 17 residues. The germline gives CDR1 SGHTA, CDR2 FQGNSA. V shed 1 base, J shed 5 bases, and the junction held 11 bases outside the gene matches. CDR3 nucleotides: TGTGCCAGCAGCTTAGACGGCTTTAGACAGGGCGAAAACATTCAGTACTTC. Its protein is CASSLDGFRQGENIQYF.

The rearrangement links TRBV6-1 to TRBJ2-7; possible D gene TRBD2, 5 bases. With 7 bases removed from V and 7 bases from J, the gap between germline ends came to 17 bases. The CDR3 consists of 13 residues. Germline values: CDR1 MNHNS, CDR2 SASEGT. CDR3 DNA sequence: TGTGCCAGCAATGGTGACCGGCCGGGAGAGCAGTACTTC. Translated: CASNGDRPGEQYF.

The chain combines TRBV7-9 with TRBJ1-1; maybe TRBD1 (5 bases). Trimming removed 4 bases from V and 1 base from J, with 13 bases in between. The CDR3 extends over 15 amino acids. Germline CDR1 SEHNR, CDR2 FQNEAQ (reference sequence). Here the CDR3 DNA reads TGTGCCAGCAGCTCGCAACCTACAGGGAACACTGAAGCTTTCTTT. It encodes CASSSQPTGNTEAFF. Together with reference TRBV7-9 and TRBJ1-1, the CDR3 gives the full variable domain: DTGVSQNPRHKITKRGQNVTFRCDPISEHNRLYWYRQTLGQGPEFLTYFQNEAQLEKSRLLSDRFSAERPKGSFSTLEIQRTEQGDSAMYLCASSSQPTGNTEAFFGQGTRLTVV.

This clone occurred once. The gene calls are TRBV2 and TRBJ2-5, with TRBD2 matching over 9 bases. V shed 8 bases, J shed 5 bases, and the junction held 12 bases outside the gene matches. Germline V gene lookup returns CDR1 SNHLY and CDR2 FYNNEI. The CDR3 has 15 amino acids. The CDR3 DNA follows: TGTGCCAGCGGAAATCTAGCGGGAAGAGCGGAGACCCAGTACTTC. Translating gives CASGNLAGRAETQYF.

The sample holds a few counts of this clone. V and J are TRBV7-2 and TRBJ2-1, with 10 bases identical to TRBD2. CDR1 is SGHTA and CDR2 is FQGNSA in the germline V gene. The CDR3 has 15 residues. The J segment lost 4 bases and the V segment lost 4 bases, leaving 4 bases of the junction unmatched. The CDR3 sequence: CASSSGTSAYNEQFF. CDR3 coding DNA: TGTGCCAGCAGCTCCGGGACTAGCGCATACAATGAGCAGTTCTTC.

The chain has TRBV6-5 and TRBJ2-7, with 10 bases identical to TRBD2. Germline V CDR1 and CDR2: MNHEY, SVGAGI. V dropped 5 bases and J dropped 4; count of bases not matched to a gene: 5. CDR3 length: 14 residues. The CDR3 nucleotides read TGTGCCAGCAGTCAAGCGGGAGGGCCTTACGAGCAGTACTTC. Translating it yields CASSQAGGPYEQYF.

The CDR3 here is CAISPGQDTDTQYF. The CDR3 DNA is TGTGCCATCAGTCCTGGACAGGACACAGATACGCAGTATTTT. J is TRBJ2-3 and V is TRBV10-3, with 7 bases fitting TRBD1. CDR1 ENHRY and CDR2 SYGVKD come from the germline V gene. The CDR3 is 14 amino acids. J lost 2 bases, V lost 5 bases, and 4 bases had no gene match.

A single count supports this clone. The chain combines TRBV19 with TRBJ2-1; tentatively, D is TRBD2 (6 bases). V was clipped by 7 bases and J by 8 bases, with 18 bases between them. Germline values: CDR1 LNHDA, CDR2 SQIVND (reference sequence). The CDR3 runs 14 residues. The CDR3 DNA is TGTGCCAGTACTGACCGGGGAGGTTCCGATGAGCAGTTCTTC. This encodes CASTDRGGSDEQFF.

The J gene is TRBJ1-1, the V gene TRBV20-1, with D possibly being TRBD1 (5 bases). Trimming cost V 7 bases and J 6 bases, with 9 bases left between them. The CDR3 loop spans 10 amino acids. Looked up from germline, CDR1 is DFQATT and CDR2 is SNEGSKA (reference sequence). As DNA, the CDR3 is TGCAGTGTGGGGCAACCTGAAGCTTTCTTT. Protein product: CSVGQPEAFF.

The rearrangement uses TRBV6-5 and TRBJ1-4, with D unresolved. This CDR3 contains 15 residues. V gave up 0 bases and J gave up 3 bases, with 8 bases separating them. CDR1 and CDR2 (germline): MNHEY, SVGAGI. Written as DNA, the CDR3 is TGTGCCAGCAGTTACTCGAGCAGGTCTAATGAAAAACTGTTTTTT. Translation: CASSYSSRSNEKLFF.